Listed below are T cell receptor beta chains from one sample, sequenced in a study of technical replicates of blood from a few donors. Data came from immunoSEQ multiplex PCR; TCRdb stores just in-frame clones and leaves some out. The table shows roughly 90,000 clones, with under 95% occurring only once. The specimen sequenced was T cells isolated from PBMCs. The source of these receptors is a human donor in good health. Each CDR3 is given with its conserved first and last residue. The order of the fields is D gene, J gene, clone size, V gene, CDR3 protein, CDR3 DNA. A D gene is named only where the DNA matches it firmly. Not all rows give a size; the values are once, few, many and, for expanded clones, a class.

d_call: -; j_call: TRBJ2-2; clone_size: -; v_call: TRBV6-5; cdr3_aa: CASHSGGRYTGELFF; cdr3_nt: TGTGCCAGTCATTCCGGAGGGAGATACACCGGGGAGCTGTTTTTT
d_call: -; j_call: TRBJ2-2; clone_size: -; v_call: TRBV10-2; cdr3_aa: CASRRYQGIAGELFF; cdr3_nt: TGCGCCAGCCGCCGGTATCAGGGGATCGCCGGGGAGCTGTTTTTT
d_call: -; j_call: TRBJ2-2; clone_size: -; v_call: TRBV27; cdr3_aa: CASSLLGGTNTGELFF; cdr3_nt: TGTGCCAGCAGTTTATTGGGTGGGACAAACACCGGGGAGCTGTTTTTT
d_call: -; j_call: TRBJ2-7; clone_size: -; v_call: TRBV28; cdr3_aa: CASSSRMIYEQYF; cdr3_nt: TGTGCCAGCAGTAGCCGAATGATCTACGAGCAGTACTTC
d_call: -; j_call: TRBJ2-3; clone_size: once; v_call: TRBV20-1; cdr3_aa: CSAWSTDTQYF; cdr3_nt: TGCAGTGCTTGGAGTACAGATACGCAGTATTTT
d_call: TRBD2; j_call: TRBJ2-1; clone_size: -; v_call: TRBV5-1; cdr3_aa: CASSPPGLAGEGESNEQFF; cdr3_nt: TGCGCCAGCAGCCCGCCGGGACTAGCGGGAGAGGGGGAATCCAATGAGCAGTTCTTC
d_call: TRBD1; j_call: TRBJ1-2; clone_size: -; v_call: TRBV18; cdr3_aa: CASSPLSGTGGAGEYGYTF; cdr3_nt: TGTGCCAGCTCACCACTCTCCGGGACAGGGGGCGCAGGGGAATATGGCTACACCTTC
d_call: TRBD2; j_call: TRBJ2-1; clone_size: -; v_call: TRBV27; cdr3_aa: CASSITSGTSRNEQFF; cdr3_nt: TGTGCCAGCAGTATCACTTCCGGGACTAGTAGGAATGAGCAGTTCTTC
d_call: -; j_call: TRBJ1-5; clone_size: -; v_call: TRBV28; cdr3_aa: CASRPGTPHQPQHF; cdr3_nt: TGTGCCAGCAGGCCCGGGACACCCCATCAGCCCCAGCATTTT
d_call: TRBD2; j_call: TRBJ2-3; clone_size: -; v_call: TRBV18; cdr3_aa: CASSPPGLAVREGDTQYF; cdr3_nt: TGTGCCAGCTCACCGCCGGGACTAGCGGTCCGTGAAGGAGATACGCAGTATTTT
d_call: -; j_call: TRBJ2-3; clone_size: once; v_call: TRBV7-9; cdr3_aa: CASSSSSTDTQYF; cdr3_nt: TGTGCCAGCAGCTCCTCCTCGACAGATACGCAGTATTTT
d_call: TRBD1; j_call: TRBJ2-1; clone_size: -; v_call: TRBV6-5; cdr3_aa: CASSRQGKRNEQFF; cdr3_nt: TGTGCCAGCAGTCGACAGGGGAAGAGGAATGAGCAGTTCTTC
d_call: TRBD2; j_call: TRBJ2-1; clone_size: -; v_call: TRBV10-2; cdr3_aa: CASSRTVLADEQFF; cdr3_nt: TGCGCCAGCAGCCGGACAGTACTAGCGGATGAGCAGTTCTTC
d_call: -; j_call: TRBJ1-2; clone_size: -; v_call: TRBV6-1; cdr3_aa: CASTLGRVRGYTF; cdr3_nt: TGTGCCAGCACCCTCGGGCGGGTGCGGGGCTACACCTTC
d_call: -; j_call: TRBJ1-1; clone_size: -; v_call: TRBV7-9; cdr3_aa: CASSFPGVWAAFF; cdr3_nt: TGTGCCAGCAGCTTTCCCGGGGTTTGGGCCGCTTTCTTT
d_call: TRBD1; j_call: TRBJ1-4; clone_size: -; v_call: TRBV6-1; cdr3_aa: CASSATGAFNEKLFF; cdr3_nt: TGTGCCAGCAGTGCTACAGGGGCATTCAACGAAAAACTGTTTTTT
d_call: TRBD1; j_call: TRBJ1-6; clone_size: -; v_call: TRBV5-1; cdr3_aa: CASSLAGTGGNSPLHF; cdr3_nt: TGCGCCAGCAGCTTGGCAGGGACAGGGGGCAATTCACCCCTCCACTTT
d_call: -; j_call: TRBJ1-5; clone_size: -; v_call: TRBV14; cdr3_aa: CASSQADINQPQHF; cdr3_nt: TGTGCCAGCAGCCAAGCGGACATTAATCAGCCCCAGCATTTT
d_call: TRBD1; j_call: TRBJ1-4; clone_size: -; v_call: TRBV27; cdr3_aa: CASSTDRVEARDEKLFF; cdr3_nt: TGTGCCAGCAGCACGGACAGGGTGGAAGCAAGGGATGAAAAACTGTTTTTT
d_call: TRBD1; j_call: TRBJ1-1; clone_size: -; v_call: TRBV7-2; cdr3_aa: CASSLDRWDREWNTEAFF; cdr3_nt: TGTGCCAGCAGCTTAGATCGTTGGGACAGGGAATGGAACACTGAAGCTTTCTTT
d_call: TRBD2; j_call: TRBJ2-1; clone_size: -; v_call: TRBV7-8; cdr3_aa: CASRAGGSYNEQFF; cdr3_nt: TGTGCCAGCAGGGCGGGGGGGAGCTACAATGAGCAGTTCTTC
d_call: -; j_call: TRBJ1-1; clone_size: -; v_call: TRBV6-6; cdr3_aa: CASRNPGDTEAFF; cdr3_nt: TGTGCCAGCAGGAACCCAGGGGACACTGAAGCTTTCTTT
d_call: -; j_call: TRBJ2-7; clone_size: -; v_call: TRBV15; cdr3_aa: CATSRDLDRLEQYF; cdr3_nt: TGTGCCACCAGCAGAGACCTTGACAGGCTCGAGCAGTACTTC
d_call: -; j_call: TRBJ1-1; clone_size: -; v_call: TRBV6-5; cdr3_aa: CASSYYSYTEAFF; cdr3_nt: TGTGCCAGCAGTTACTATAGTTACACTGAAGCTTTCTTT
d_call: -; j_call: TRBJ2-1; clone_size: -; v_call: TRBV30; cdr3_aa: CAWSGHKQGNEQFF; cdr3_nt: TGTGCCTGGAGTGGACATAAACAGGGTAATGAGCAGTTCTTC
d_call: TRBD1; j_call: TRBJ2-7; clone_size: -; v_call: TRBV10-1; cdr3_aa: CASTPYQGAEQYF; cdr3_nt: TGCGCCAGCACTCCCTACCAGGGGGCCGAGCAGTACTTC
d_call: TRBD2; j_call: TRBJ2-7; clone_size: few; v_call: TRBV14; cdr3_aa: CASSRQTSEFYEQYF; cdr3_nt: TGTGCCAGCAGCCGACAGACTAGCGAATTCTACGAGCAGTACTTC
d_call: TRBD2; j_call: TRBJ2-1; clone_size: -; v_call: TRBV14; cdr3_aa: CASSQGSGRAHEQFF; cdr3_nt: TGTGCCAGCAGCCAGGGTAGCGGGAGGGCCCACGAGCAGTTCTTC
d_call: -; j_call: TRBJ2-5; clone_size: -; v_call: TRBV7-3; cdr3_aa: CASSLRPGAQETQYF; cdr3_nt: TGTGCCAGCAGCCTACGACCAGGGGCTCAAGAGACCCAGTACTTC
d_call: -; j_call: TRBJ1-1; clone_size: -; v_call: TRBV7-9; cdr3_aa: CASSSSDSLNTEAFF; cdr3_nt: TGTGCCAGCAGCTCTAGCGACAGCCTGAACACTGAAGCTTTCTTT
d_call: TRBD2; j_call: TRBJ2-7; clone_size: -; v_call: TRBV25-1; cdr3_aa: CASSGLAVGTYEQYF; cdr3_nt: TGTGCCAGCAGTGGGCTAGCGGTTGGGACCTACGAGCAGTACTTC
d_call: -; j_call: TRBJ2-7; clone_size: -; v_call: TRBV5-4; cdr3_aa: CAIPLAEGPYEQYF; cdr3_nt: TGTGCCATCCCCTTAGCGGAAGGGCCCTACGAGCAGTACTTC
d_call: TRBD2; j_call: TRBJ2-3; clone_size: -; v_call: TRBV9; cdr3_aa: CASSGSGRAADTQYF; cdr3_nt: TGTGCCAGCAGCGGCAGCGGGAGGGCGGCAGATACGCAGTATTTT
d_call: -; j_call: TRBJ2-1; clone_size: -; v_call: TRBV27; cdr3_aa: CASSLSPDSSYNEQFF; cdr3_nt: TGTGCCAGCAGTTTATCGCCGGACAGCTCCTACAATGAGCAGTTCTTC
d_call: TRBD1; j_call: TRBJ1-6; clone_size: -; v_call: TRBV11-3; cdr3_aa: CASSRRDRSSYNSPLHF; cdr3_nt: TGTGCCAGCAGCCGCCGGGACAGAAGCTCCTATAATTCACCCCTCCACTTT
d_call: -; j_call: TRBJ2-7; clone_size: -; v_call: TRBV6-1; cdr3_aa: CASSERYEQYF; cdr3_nt: TGTGCCAGCAGTGAGCGATACGAGCAGTACTTC
d_call: TRBD2; j_call: TRBJ2-3; clone_size: -; v_call: TRBV4-1; cdr3_aa: CASSRMILAGGPGDTQYF; cdr3_nt: TGCGCCAGCAGCCGGATGATACTAGCGGGAGGGCCGGGAGATACGCAGTATTTT
d_call: -; j_call: TRBJ2-1; clone_size: -; v_call: TRBV9; cdr3_aa: CASTIEPPGRRVTNEQFF; cdr3_nt: TGTGCCAGCACCATAGAACCTCCCGGGAGAAGGGTAACAAATGAGCAGTTCTTC
d_call: -; j_call: TRBJ2-5; clone_size: -; v_call: TRBV5-1; cdr3_aa: CASKSLENKSPETQYF; cdr3_nt: TGCGCCAGCAAATCCTTAGAGAATAAATCACCAGAGACCCAGTACTTC
d_call: TRBD2; j_call: TRBJ2-7; clone_size: -; v_call: TRBV6-5; cdr3_aa: CASSSLAGPTYEQYF; cdr3_nt: TGTGCCAGCAGTTCCCTAGCGGGACCGACGTACGAGCAGTACTTC
d_call: TRBD1; j_call: TRBJ1-4; clone_size: once; v_call: TRBV5-1; cdr3_aa: CASSPGRGILGEKLFF; cdr3_nt: TGCGCCAGCTCTCCTGGCAGGGGGATTCTCGGTGAAAAACTGTTTTTT
d_call: TRBD1; j_call: TRBJ2-2; clone_size: -; v_call: TRBV7-3; cdr3_aa: CASSLRNPGTGDTGELFF; cdr3_nt: TGTGCCAGCAGCCTCCGTAACCCTGGGACAGGGGACACCGGGGAGCTGTTTTTT
d_call: -; j_call: TRBJ1-3; clone_size: once; v_call: TRBV6-5; cdr3_aa: CASSWSGRAGNTIYF; cdr3_nt: TGTGCCAGCAGCTGGTCGGGGAGGGCTGGAAACACCATATATTTT
d_call: -; j_call: TRBJ1-1; clone_size: -; v_call: TRBV6-1; cdr3_aa: CASSRGYTEAFF; cdr3_nt: TGTGCCAGCAGTAGGGGGTACACTGAAGCTTTCTTT
d_call: TRBD2; j_call: TRBJ2-2; clone_size: -; v_call: TRBV10-3; cdr3_aa: CAISRLAGDTGELFF; cdr3_nt: TGTGCCATCAGCCGACTAGCGGGGGACACCGGGGAGCTGTTTTTT
d_call: TRBD2; j_call: TRBJ2-2; clone_size: -; v_call: TRBV7-8; cdr3_aa: CASSPYLSLAGGTGELFF; cdr3_nt: TGTGCCAGCAGCCCTTACTTGTCACTGGCGGGAGGTACCGGGGAGCTGTTTTTT
d_call: -; j_call: TRBJ1-1; clone_size: -; v_call: TRBV28; cdr3_aa: CASSLQGPLDQAFF; cdr3_nt: TGTGCCAGCAGTTTACAGGGGCCCCTGGATCAAGCTTTCTTT
d_call: TRBD2; j_call: TRBJ2-7; clone_size: -; v_call: TRBV10-2; cdr3_aa: CASNPRTSGNGYEQYF; cdr3_nt: TGCGCCAGCAACCCCAGGACTAGCGGGAACGGGTACGAGCAGTACTTC
d_call: -; j_call: TRBJ1-2; clone_size: -; v_call: TRBV28; cdr3_aa: CASSLGGMEGTGGYGYTF; cdr3_nt: TGTGCCAGCAGTTTGGGGGGGATGGAGGGGACCGGCGGCTATGGCTACACCTTC
d_call: TRBD2; j_call: TRBJ2-3; clone_size: -; v_call: TRBV9; cdr3_aa: CASSPKRSFGDYTDTQYF; cdr3_nt: TGTGCCAGCAGCCCCAAGAGGAGTTTCGGGGACTACACAGATACGCAGTATTTT
d_call: TRBD2; j_call: TRBJ2-7; clone_size: -; v_call: TRBV15; cdr3_aa: CATSRAASGIYEQYF; cdr3_nt: TGTGCCACCAGCAGAGCCGCTAGCGGGATCTACGAGCAGTACTTC
d_call: TRBD1; j_call: TRBJ2-1; clone_size: -; v_call: TRBV10-2; cdr3_aa: CASRDPLGTGARNEQFF; cdr3_nt: TGCGCCAGCAGGGATCCGTTGGGGACAGGGGCCCGAAATGAGCAGTTCTTC